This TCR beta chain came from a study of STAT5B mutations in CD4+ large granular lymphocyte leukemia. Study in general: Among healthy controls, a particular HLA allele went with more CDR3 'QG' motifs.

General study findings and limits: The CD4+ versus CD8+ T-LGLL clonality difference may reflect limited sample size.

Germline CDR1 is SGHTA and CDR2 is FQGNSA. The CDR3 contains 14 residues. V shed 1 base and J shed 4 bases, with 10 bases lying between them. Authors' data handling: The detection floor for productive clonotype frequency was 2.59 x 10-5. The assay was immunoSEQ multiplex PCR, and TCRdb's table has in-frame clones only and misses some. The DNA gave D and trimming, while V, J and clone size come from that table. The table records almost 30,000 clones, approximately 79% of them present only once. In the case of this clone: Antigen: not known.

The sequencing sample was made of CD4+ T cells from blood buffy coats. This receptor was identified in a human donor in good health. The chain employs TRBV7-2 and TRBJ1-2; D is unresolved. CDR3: CASSLGPGPYGYTF. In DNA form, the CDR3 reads TGTGCCAGCAGCTTAGGTCCAGGTCCCTATGGCTACACCTTC.